This T cell receptor beta chain was identified during a study of cytomegalovirus exposure and HLA in healthy donors. Remarks on this clone: The target antigen is unknown.

Findings and caveats of the study: A later analysis found first-cohort TCR clusters tended to co-occur in the 110 or so validation repertoires. In vitro, three CMV-associated chains proved specific for CMV antigens.

Generated by immunoSEQ multiplex PCR, the TCRdb table keeps only in-frame clones and is missing some. Here the sample spans roughly 310,000 clones, approximately 91% being singletons. The origin of this receptor is a man aged 30 to 39 in good health and CMV-seronegative. The sample comprised PBMCs.

CDR3 nucleotides: TGTGCCAGCAGCTTGAGGGATCAGAGCTCCTACGAGCAGTACTTC. Its protein product is CASSLRDQSSYEQYF. The V call is TRBV7-8, the J call TRBJ2-7, with a tentative D call TRBD2 (5 bases). Germline CDR1 is SGHVS and CDR2 is FQNEAQ. The CDR3 is 15 amino acids. With 3 bases removed from V and 0 bases from J, the gap between germline ends came to 12 bases.